This T cell receptor beta chain was documented in a study of shared clonotypes between healthy human individuals. Study context: There were three CD4 naive, three CD4 memory, two CD8 naive and one CD8 memory plates per donor.

TCRdb's table, derived via immunoSEQ multiplex PCR, lists solely in-frame clones and lacks some. The sample lists over 1.4 million clones; roughly 96% were seen once. Trimming took off 2 bases at V and 0 bases at J, with 14 bases between the two ends. The CDR3 totals 17 residues. Germline V CDR1 and CDR2: MDHEN, SYDVKM. This clone was recorded once. This TCR was recovered from a man aged 25-45 years in good health. Specimen: naive CD4+ T cells sorted from blood. The subset: CD45RA+ positively selected. This rearrangement joins TRBV28 to TRBJ1-3; TRBD1 is a possible D gene (6 bases). The CDR3 spells CASSLILTGDSGNTIYF. CDR3 nucleotide sequence: TGTGCCAGCAGTTTAATTCTGACAGGAGACTCTGGAAACACCATATATTTT.